The T cell receptor beta chain described here comes from a study of graft-versus-host responses after intestinal transplantation. Study as a whole: Following induction with anti-thymocyte globulin, all recipients were given tacrolimus and steroids for roughly three years.

TCRdb's table, derived via immunoSEQ multiplex PCR, lists solely in-frame clones and lacks some. The sample consists of about 150,000 clones, about 93% of them appearing once. General study results and limits: Individuals carrying graft-donor T cell macrochimerism showed high graft-versus-host to host-versus-graft clonal ratios in allografts. GvH clones detected in recipient marrow included some appearing first in ileum or blood.

V gave up 4 bases and J gave up 2 bases; unmatched junction bases: 12. CDR3 length equals 18 residues. Germline V gives CDR1 SGHRS, CDR2 YFSETQ. For this clone: Its cognate antigen is unknown.

The source was unstimulated CD4+ T cells sorted from spleen or lymph node cells, collected before intestinal transplant. The receptor was isolated from a human donor who received an intestinal transplant. The rearrangement uses TRBV5-1 and TRBJ2-7; TRBD2 aligns across 13 bases. CDR3 sequence reads: CASSLTSGRAGWAYEQYF. In nucleotides, the CDR3 is TGCGCCAGCAGCCTTACTAGCGGGAGGGCCGGATGGGCCTACGAGCAGTACTTC. The complete variable domain, with remaining parts taken from reference TRBV5-1 and TRBJ2-7, reads KAGVTQTPRYLIKTRGQQVTLSCSPISGHRSVSWYQQTPGQGLQFLFEYFSETQRNKGNFPGRFSGRQFSNSRSEMNVSTLELGDSALYLCASSLTSGRAGWAYEQYFGPGTRLTVT.